This T cell receptor (beta chain) comes out of a study of metastatic and nonmetastatic thyroid tumors. Study overall: Comparative analysis of repertoires was undertaken across blood and tumor or nodule tissue obtained from malignant and benign thyroid patients.

This clone has just a few counts. Trimming removed 5 bases at V and 1 base at J, with 14 bases between. The CDR3 loop spans 15 amino acids. Germline CDR1 is MDHEN and CDR2 is SYDVKM. Every patient underwent thyroid surgery untreated. MiXCR reprocessed the PCR reads for TCRdb. The profile shows 2,100 or so clones, roughly 40% of them singletons. The sequence was obtained from a female donor with papillary thyroid cancer or a benign thyroid nodule (not recorded which). Some clones in this sample may be carry-over from other donors' samples. Sequenced: adjacent normal tissue. This rearrangement joins TRBV28 to TRBJ2-5, with D perhaps matching TRBD1 (5 bases). The CDR3 loop is CASSARAISQETQYF. As DNA, the CDR3 is TGTGCCAGCAGTGCCAGGGCTATTAGCCAAGAGACCCAGTACTTC. The whole variable domain, filled in from reference TRBV28 and TRBJ2-5, reads DVKVTQSSRYLVKRTGEKVFLECVQDMDHENMFWYRQDPGLGLRLIYFSYDVKMKEKGDIPEGYSVSREKKERFSLILESASTNQTSMYLCASSARAISQETQYFGPGTRLLVL.